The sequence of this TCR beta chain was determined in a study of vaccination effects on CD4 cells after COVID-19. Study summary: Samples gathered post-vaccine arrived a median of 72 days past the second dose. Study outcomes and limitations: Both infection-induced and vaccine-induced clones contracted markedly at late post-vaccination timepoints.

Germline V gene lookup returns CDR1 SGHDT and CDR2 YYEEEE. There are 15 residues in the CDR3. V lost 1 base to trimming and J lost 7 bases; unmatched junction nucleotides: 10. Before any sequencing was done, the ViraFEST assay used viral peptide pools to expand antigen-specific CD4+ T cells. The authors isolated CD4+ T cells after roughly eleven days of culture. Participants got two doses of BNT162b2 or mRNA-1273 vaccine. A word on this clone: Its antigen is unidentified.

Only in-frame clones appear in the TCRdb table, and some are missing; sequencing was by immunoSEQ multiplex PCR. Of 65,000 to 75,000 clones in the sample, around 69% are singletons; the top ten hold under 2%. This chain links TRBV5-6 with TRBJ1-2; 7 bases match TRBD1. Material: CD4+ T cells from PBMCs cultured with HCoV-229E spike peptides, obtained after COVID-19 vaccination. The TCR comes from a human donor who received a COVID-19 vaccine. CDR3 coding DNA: TGTGCCAGCAGCTTGTGGTCTTCGGGACAGCCTGGCTACACCTTC. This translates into CASSLWSSGQPGYTF. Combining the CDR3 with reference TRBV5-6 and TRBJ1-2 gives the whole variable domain DAGVTQSPTHLIKTRGQQVTLRCSPKSGHDTVSWYQQALGQGPQFIFQYYEEEERQRGNFPDRFSGHQFPNYSSELNVNALLLGDSALYLCASSLWSSGQPGYTFGSGTRLTVV.